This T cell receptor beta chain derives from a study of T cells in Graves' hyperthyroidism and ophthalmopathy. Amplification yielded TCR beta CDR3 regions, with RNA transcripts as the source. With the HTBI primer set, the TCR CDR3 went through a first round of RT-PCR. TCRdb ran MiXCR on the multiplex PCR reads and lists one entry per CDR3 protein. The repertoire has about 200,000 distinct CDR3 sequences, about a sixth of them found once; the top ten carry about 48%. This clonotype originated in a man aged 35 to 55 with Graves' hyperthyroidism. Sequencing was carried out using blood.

CDR3 nucleotide sequence: TGCGCCAGCAGCCAAGTCGGGGTGATCTCCTACAATGAGCAGTTCTTC. It encodes CASSQVGVISYNEQFF. The chain uses TRBV4-3 and TRBJ2-1; TRBD2 is a possible D gene (5 bases). Germline CDR1 is LGHNA and CDR2 is YSLEER. The V gene lost 1 base and the J gene lost 0 bases, with 10 bases spanning the gap. This CDR3 contains 16 residues.